Presented here are 23 T cell receptor beta chains from one specimen sequenced in a study of blood T cell repertoires in COVID-19. Some clones are missing from TCRdb's copy, which holds only in-frame ones; the method was immunoSEQ multiplex PCR. The sample consists of around 270,000 clones, over 75% of them appearing once. Input material: peripheral blood. All receptors derive from a woman between 45 and 65 years old with acute or convalescent COVID-19.

On this clone itself: The sample has other DNA sequences that encode this CDR3 too. J is TRBJ1-2 and V is TRBV28; D call uncertain. This CDR3 contains 12 residues. The V end was cut by 3 bases, the J end by 5 bases, with 7 bases between. CDR1 and CDR2 (germline): MDHEN, SYDVKM. This CDR3 reads CASSFGGYGYTF. The CDR3 bases are TGTGCCAGCAGTTTTGGAGGATATGGCTACACCTTC.

This clone was found a few times. The chain couples TRBV3-1 (or the pseudogene TRBV3-2) to TRBJ1-2; D ambiguous. The CDR3 has 13 residues. CDR1 and CDR2 (germline): LGHDT, YNNKEL (reference sequence). Trimming removed 1 base at V and 8 bases at J, with 11 bases between. CDR3 protein: CASSQGGSGGYTF. The CDR3 coding sequence is TGTGCCAGCAGCCAAGGAGGGTCCGGAGGCTACACCTTC.

CDR3 sequence: CASSVSIGGALAGEPTDTQYF. DNA of the CDR3: TGTGCCAGTAGTGTATCAATAGGGGGGGCGTTAGCGGGAGAGCCCACAGATACGCAGTATTTT. V is TRBV19 and J is TRBJ2-3, with TRBD2 matching 9 bases. CDR1 and CDR2 (germline): LNHDA, SQIVND (reference sequence). V lost 5 bases, J lost 2 bases, and 23 bases stayed unmatched. The CDR3 spans 21 residues.

This chain links TRBV5-1 with TRBJ2-2; D is perhaps TRBD1 (5 bases). The CDR3 is 15 residues long. The V end was cut by 1 base, the J end by 1 base, with 8 bases between. The germline gives CDR1 SGHRS, CDR2 YFSETQ. The CDR3 nucleotides are TGCGCCAGCAGCTTGCAGGGCTTGAACACCGGGGAGCTGTTTTTT. Its translation: CASSLQGLNTGELFF.

The chain couples TRBV5-1 to TRBJ2-1; the match to TRBD1 covers 10 bases. The ends lost 4 bases at V and 2 bases at J; junction bases unmatched: 6. The CDR3 runs 16 residues. Germline loops: CDR1 SGHRS, CDR2 YFSETQ. In DNA, the CDR3 is TGCGCCAGCAGCGATCCGACAGGGGGCACCTACAATGAGCAGTTCTTC. It translates to CASSDPTGGTYNEQFF.

The V and J genes are TRBV24-1 and TRBJ2-5, with D perhaps TRBD1 (5 bases). The CDR3 extends over 16 amino acids. Per germline, CDR1 KGHDR and CDR2 SFDVKD. Deletions cut 1 base from V and 2 bases from J, with 13 bases between. The CDR3 DNA follows: TGTGCCACCAGTGATTTAGGGCGGACAAAACAAGAGACCCAGTACTTC. Amino acids: CATSDLGRTKQETQYF.

The J gene is TRBJ2-7, the V gene TRBV4-1; maybe TRBD1 (6 bases). CDR1 is MGHRA, CDR2 YSYEKL, per germline. This CDR3 is 14 amino acids long. Between the trimmed V and J ends, which lost 4 bases and 0 bases, there was a span of 10 bases. For the CDR3, the DNA is TGCGCCAGCAGCCTTGACAGGACCTCCTACGAGCAGTACTTC. This translates into CASSLDRTSYEQYF.

The chain uses TRBV18 and TRBJ1-1; 7 positions agree with TRBD1. Germline V gives CDR1 KGHSH, CDR2 LQKENI. Trimming cost V 2 bases and J 3 bases; bases outside gene matches: 3. This CDR3 region has 14 residues. CDR3 in DNA: TGTGCCAGCTCACCAAACAGGGGACACACTGAAGCTTTCTTT. Its translation is CASSPNRGHTEAFF. The full variable domain, completed using reference TRBV18 and TRBJ1-1, is NAGVMQNPRHLVRRRGQEARLRCSPMKGHSHVYWYRQLPEEGLKFMVYLQKENIIDESGMPKERFSAEFPKEGPSILRIQQVVRGDSAAYFCASSPNRGHTEAFFGQGTRLTVV.

This rearrangement joins TRBV6-7 to TRBJ2-2, with 8 bases aligning to TRBD2. Being an ORF, TRBV6-7 has a function that is uncertain. This CDR3 spans 17 amino acids. V gave up 0 bases and J gave up 2 bases; unmatched junction bases: 5. The CDR3 loop reads CASSYSRTSLNTGELFF. The CDR3 DNA is TGTGCCAGCAGTTACTCCCGGACTAGCCTTAACACCGGGGAGCTGTTTTTT.

The J gene is TRBJ1-3, the V gene TRBV9, with D possibly TRBD1 on 6 matching bases. Germline CDR1 and CDR2: SGDLS and YYNGEE. Trimming cost V 4 bases and J 0 bases, with 14 bases left between them. The CDR3 extends over 16 amino acids. Here the CDR3 reads CASSFRDRHSGNTIYF. The CDR3 nucleotides are TGTGCCAGCAGCTTTAGAGACAGGCACTCTGGAAACACCATATATTTT.

This clone was recorded only once. This rearrangement joins TRBV6-5 to TRBJ2-7, with 10 bases that match TRBD2. The J segment lost 2 bases and the V segment lost 5 bases, leaving 6 bases of the junction unmatched. Germline V lookup: CDR1 MNHEY, CDR2 SVGAGI. The CDR3 runs 15 residues. CDR3 amino acids: CASSPGLAEAYEQYF. The CDR3 region has the DNA TGTGCCAGCAGTCCCGGACTAGCGGAGGCCTACGAGCAGTACTTC.

Turning to this clone: The junction departs from the called germline gene at one end, perhaps through a read error. CDR3 bases: TGTGCCTGGAAACTGAAAACTGAAGCTTTCTTT. Its protein is CAWKLKTEAFF. The V and J genes are TRBV30 and TRBJ1-1, with unresolved D. CDR3 size: 11 residues. The germline V gene encodes CDR1 GTSNPN and CDR2 SVGIG (reference sequence).

J is TRBJ2-6 and V is TRBV15, with D perhaps matching TRBD2 (5 bases). The CDR3 length is 15 residues. The V end was cut by 4 bases, the J end by 4 bases, with 11 bases between. Germline V lookup: CDR1 LNHNV, CDR2 YYDKDF (reference sequence). CDR3 DNA: TGTGCCACCAGCAAGAGGAGGTCAGGGGCCAACGTCCTGACTTTC. The encoded protein is CATSKRRSGANVLTF.

For this clone: Germline is not matched at one junction end, which may reflect a read error. This sequence joins TRBV14 and TRBJ1-6; 7 bases fit TRBD1. The CDR3 has 14 residues. Germline V gene data show CDR1 as SGHDN and CDR2 as FVKESK. The CDR3 region is CTSSRGLGNSPLHF. CDR3 bases: TGTACCAGCAGTAGGGGGCTCGGTAATTCACCCCTCCACTTT.

This clone was detected once. This chain uses TRBV7-2 with TRBJ1-2; D might be TRBD1 (5 bases). Germline V gene data show CDR1 as SGHTA and CDR2 as FQGNSA. The V and J ends lost 5 bases and 5 bases respectively, with 12 bases between them. The length of the CDR3 is 13 residues. The DNA of the CDR3 is TGTGCCAGCAGCGTGGGGCGAGGATATGGCTACACCTTC. Translating gives CASSVGRGYGYTF.

The chain couples TRBV15 to TRBJ2-7, with D possibly TRBD2 on 6 matching bases. V gave up 0 bases and J gave up 5 bases, with 11 bases separating them. Germline CDR1 is LNHNV and CDR2 is YYDKDF (reference sequence). The CDR3 has 14 amino acids. The CDR3 protein is CATSRDGGDNEQYF. CDR3 coding DNA: TGTGCCACCAGCAGAGACGGGGGAGATAACGAGCAGTACTTC.

There are a few counts of this clone. This chain's CDR3 is CASSFVTKLNEQFF. The CDR3 DNA sequence: TGTGCCAGCAGTTTTGTCACCAAACTCAATGAGCAGTTCTTC. V gene TRBV28 combines with J gene TRBJ2-1; D ambiguous. The length of the CDR3 is 14 residues. The V gene's germline CDR1 is MDHEN and CDR2 SYDVKM. Between the trimmed V and J ends, which lost 3 bases and 6 bases, there was a span of 12 bases.

The chain joins TRBV5-1 to TRBJ1-2, with 7 bases aligning to TRBD1. CDR1 SGHRS and CDR2 YFSETQ come from the germline V gene. The CDR3 has 16 residues. The trim removed 3 bases at V and 1 base at J, leaving 9 bases unmatched. CDR3 residues: CASSSRGDSSNYGYTF. CDR3 DNA sequence: TGCGCCAGCAGCTCCCGAGGGGACAGCAGTAACTATGGCTACACCTTC. Together with reference TRBV5-1 and TRBJ1-2, the CDR3 gives the full variable domain: KAGVTQTPRYLIKTRGQQVTLSCSPISGHRSVSWYQQTPGQGLQFLFEYFSETQRNKGNFPGRFSGRQFSNSRSEMNVSTLELGDSALYLCASSSRGDSSNYGYTFGSGTRLTVV.

The chain recombines TRBV24-1 with TRBJ2-1, with D perhaps TRBD2 (5 bases). The CDR3 contains 13 residues. The V end was cut by 4 bases, the J end by 10 bases, with 13 bases between. Per the germline V gene, CDR1 is KGHDR and CDR2 is SFDVKD. CDR3 sequence: CATSDRLFHEQFF. The CDR3 DNA is TGTGCCACCAGTGACCGACTATTTCACGAGCAGTTCTTC.

This chain links TRBV4-2 with TRBJ2-1; D gene unclear. The CDR3 is 17 residues long. Germline CDR1 and CDR2: LGHNA and YNFKEQ. Trimming pared 0 bases from V and 0 bases from J, leaving 12 bases between. The CDR3 sequence: CASSQDSSLSSYNEQFF. The CDR3 bases are TGTGCCAGCAGCCAAGATAGTAGCCTGAGCTCCTACAATGAGCAGTTCTTC.

The rearrangement joins TRBV12-5 to TRBJ2-5; 7 nucleotides agree with TRBD2. The ends lost 2 bases at V and 5 bases at J; junction bases unmatched: 14. The CDR3 has 17 amino acids. Germline-derived CDR1 and CDR2 are LGHNT and FRNRAP. CDR3 nucleotides: TGTGCTAGTGGTTTGACACTGGAGGGGAGGGCGGGGGAGACCCAGTACTTC. This translates into CASGLTLEGRAGETQYF.

The chain recombines TRBV6-5 with TRBJ2-7; D might be TRBD2 (6 bases). Germline values: CDR1 MNHEY, CDR2 SVGAGI. With 2 bases removed from V and 6 bases from J, the gap between germline ends came to 17 bases. The CDR3 consists of 15 residues. The DNA of the CDR3 is TGTGCCAGCAGTTACCGCCCAGCGGGTGACGGCGAGCAGTACTTC. Its protein product is CASSYRPAGDGEQYF.

This sequence joins TRBV20-1 and TRBJ1-3; D call uncertain. V was pared by 3 bases and J by 0 bases, with 6 bases between. CDR1 and CDR2 from the germline V gene are DFQATT and SNEGSKA (reference sequence). The CDR3 has 13 amino acids. This CDR3 reads CSASANSGNTIYF. The CDR3 nucleotides read TGCAGTGCTAGTGCAAACTCTGGAAACACCATATATTTT.